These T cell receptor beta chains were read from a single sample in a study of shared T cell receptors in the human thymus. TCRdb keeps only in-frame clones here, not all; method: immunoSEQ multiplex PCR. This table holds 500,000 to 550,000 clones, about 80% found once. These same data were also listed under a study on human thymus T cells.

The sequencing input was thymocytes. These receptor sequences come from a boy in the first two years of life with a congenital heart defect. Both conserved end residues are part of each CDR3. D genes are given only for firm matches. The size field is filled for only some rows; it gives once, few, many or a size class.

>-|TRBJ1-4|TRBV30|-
TGTGCCTGGAGTTCACGGAGGACGGATGCAACTAATGAAAAACTGTTTTTT
CAWSSRRTDATNEKLFF
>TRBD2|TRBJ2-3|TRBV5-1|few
TGCGCCAGCAGCGATAAAGGACTAGCGGCTAGCACAGATACGCAGTATTTT
CASSDKGLAASTDTQYF
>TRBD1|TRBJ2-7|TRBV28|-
TGTGCCAGCAGCTCAGGAGGACAGGGGGGCCGAGGGTTC
CASSSGGQGGRGF
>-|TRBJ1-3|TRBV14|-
TGTGCCAGCAGCCCAAGCCCCGGGGTATCCACCATATATTTT
CASSPSPGVSTIYF
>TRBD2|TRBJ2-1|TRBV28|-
TGTGCCAGCAGTTTTCTGGGGAGCGGGACTAGCGGGAGGGACAGCTCCTACAATGAGCAGTTCTTC
CASSFLGSGTSGRDSSYNEQFF
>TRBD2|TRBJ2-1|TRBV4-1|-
TGCGCCAGCAGTCTACCTAGCGGGAAAGCGGACAATGAGCAGTTCTTC
CASSLPSGKADNEQFF
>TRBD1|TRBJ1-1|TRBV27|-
TGTGCCAGCAGTTTAGACAGGGGGCGGACTGAAGCTTTCTTT
CASSLDRGRTEAFF
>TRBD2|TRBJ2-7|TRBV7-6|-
TGTGCCAGCAGCGTATCCGGGACTAGCGGGAAACCCACCTACGAGCAGTACTTC
CASSVSGTSGKPTYEQYF
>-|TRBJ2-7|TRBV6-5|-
TGTGCCAGCAGTTACGGCCACAGGGCCACCTACGAGCAGTACTTC
CASSYGHRATYEQYF
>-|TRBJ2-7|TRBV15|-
TGTGCCACCAGCCCAGGGGTCGGGGAGCAGTACTTC
CATSPGVGEQYF
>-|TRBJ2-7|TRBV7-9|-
TGTGCCAGCAGCCTATCTAAAGCCTACGAGCAGTACTTC
CASSLSKAYEQYF
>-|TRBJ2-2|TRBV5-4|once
TGTGCCAGCACCCCCACCGGACAGGGACTCCTAGCGGCCAGGGGCGGGGAGCTGTTTTTT
CASTPTGQGLLAARGGELFF
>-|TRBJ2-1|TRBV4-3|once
TGCGCCAGCAGCCATGCGACTAGCAATGAGCAGTTCTTC
CASSHATSNEQFF
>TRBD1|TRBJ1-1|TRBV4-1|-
TGCGCCAGCAGCCACGGACAGGGGGCAATGAACACTGAAGCTTTCTTT
CASSHGQGAMNTEAFF
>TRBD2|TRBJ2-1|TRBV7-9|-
TGTGCCAGCAGCTTATTGAGCGGGAGACTCCCTGAGCAGTTCTTC
CASSLLSGRLPEQFF
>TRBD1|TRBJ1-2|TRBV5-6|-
TGTGCCAGCAGCTTGTCTTCGGGGAGGACAGGGCGGGCTAACTATGGCTACACCTTC
CASSLSSGRTGRANYGYTF
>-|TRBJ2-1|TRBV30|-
TGTGCCTGGTCGGGTGACGGGGACTCCTACAATGAGCAGTTCTTC
CAWSGDGDSYNEQFF
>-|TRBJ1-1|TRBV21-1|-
TGTGCCAGCAGCAATAGCCAGGGAGGGATGAACACTGAAGCTTTCTTT
CASSNSQGGMNTEAFF
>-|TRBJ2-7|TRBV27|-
TGTGCCACCAAAACAGTCGGCGAGCAGTACTTC
CATKTVGEQYF
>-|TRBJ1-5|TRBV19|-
TGTGCCAGTAGTCTTCGGCAGGGCTATCAGCCCCAGCATTTT
CASSLRQGYQPQHF
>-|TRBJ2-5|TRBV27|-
TGTGCCAGCAGTTTTTCCTCGACTCTCCAAGAGACCCAGTACTTC
CASSFSSTLQETQYF
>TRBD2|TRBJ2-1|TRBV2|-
TGTGCCAGCATGGGACTAGCGGGAGGGTTAGTCCGGCAGTTCTTC
CASMGLAGGLVRQFF
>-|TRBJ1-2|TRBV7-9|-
TGTGCCAGCAGCTATTTCGGGTTCGGCTATGGCTACACCTTC
CASSYFGFGYGYTF
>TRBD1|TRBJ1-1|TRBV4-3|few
TGCGCCAGCAGCCAAGGGGGACAGGAACGAACTGAAGCTTTCTTT
CASSQGGQERTEAFF
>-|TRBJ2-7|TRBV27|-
TGTGCCAGCAGTTTACCCGACAGCTACGAGCAGTACTTC
CASSLPDSYEQYF
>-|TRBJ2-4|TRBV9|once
TGTGCCAGCAGCGTAGGCGGTGGTCTAGCCAAAAACATTCAGTACTTC
CASSVGGGLAKNIQYF
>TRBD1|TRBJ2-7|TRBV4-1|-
TGCGCCAGCAGCCAAACGGGACAGGGGACCTACGAGCAGTACTTC
CASSQTGQGTYEQYF
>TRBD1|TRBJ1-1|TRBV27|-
TGTGCCAGCAGTTTAGGGGGTCCCGGGACAGCCATGAACACTGAAGCTTTCTTT
CASSLGGPGTAMNTEAFF
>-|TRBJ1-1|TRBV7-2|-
TGTGCCAGCAGCAATCTAAGCGGGCAGGCGGCTTTCTTT
CASSNLSGQAAFF
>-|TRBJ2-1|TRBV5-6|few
TGTGCCAGCAGCTTGGCCGGACCGGGAGCTCCGTTCTTC
CASSLAGPGAPFF
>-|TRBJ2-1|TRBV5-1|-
TGCGCCAGCAGCGTTGCTGGGAGGCTCAATGAGCAGTTCTTC
CASSVAGRLNEQFF
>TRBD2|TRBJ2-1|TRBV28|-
TGTGCCAGCAGTTTTACCTTGTCCCCCCAAGGGACTAGCGGGAAACTAGATGAGCAGTTCTTC
CASSFTLSPQGTSGKLDEQFF
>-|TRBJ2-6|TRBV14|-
TGTGCCAGCAGCCAAGATAGCAGGGGCTTAGACTCTGGGGCCAACGTCCTGACTTTC
CASSQDSRGLDSGANVLTF
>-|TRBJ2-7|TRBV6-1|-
TGTGCCAGCAGTGAAATCCCGGAGATCACCTACGAGCAGTACTTC
CASSEIPEITYEQYF
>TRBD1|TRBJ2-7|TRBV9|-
TGTGCCAGCAGCGCCGAACAGGGGCCCTCCTACGAGCAGTACTTC
CASSAEQGPSYEQYF
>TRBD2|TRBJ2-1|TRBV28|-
TGTGCCAGCAGGGACTCCGGGACTAGTTTGAATGAGCAGTTCTTC
CASRDSGTSLNEQFF
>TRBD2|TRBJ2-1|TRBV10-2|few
TGCGCCAGCAGTGAGTCGGCTAGTAGCGGGAATGAGCAGTTCTTC
CASSESASSGNEQFF
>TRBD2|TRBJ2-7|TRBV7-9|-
TGTGCCAGCAGCACCCCTAGCGGGGGGAGCTCCTACGAGCAGTACTTC
CASSTPSGGSSYEQYF
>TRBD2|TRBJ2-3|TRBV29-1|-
TGCAGCGTTTCCGGACTAGCGGGAGGCACAGATACGCAGTATTTT
CSVSGLAGGTDTQYF
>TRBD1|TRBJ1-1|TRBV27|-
TGTGCCAGCAGTTTATGGCCCCAACGACAGGGACGCACTGAAGCTTTCTTT
CASSLWPQRQGRTEAFF
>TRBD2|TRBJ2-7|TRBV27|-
TGTGCCAGCAGTCCAGCCCCACTAGCGGGAGTCTCCTACGAGCAGTACTTC
CASSPAPLAGVSYEQYF
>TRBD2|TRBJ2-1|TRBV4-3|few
TGCGCCAGCAGCCAAGATAGACTTAGCGGGAGGGCCAATGAGCAGTTCTTC
CASSQDRLSGRANEQFF
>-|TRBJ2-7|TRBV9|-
TGTGCCAGCAGCGTAGGGGGGGTCGGATACGAGCAGTACTTC
CASSVGGVGYEQYF
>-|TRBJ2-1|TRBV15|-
TGTGCCACCAGCAAACCCGGGAGATCTGGCAATGAGCAGTTCTTC
CATSKPGRSGNEQFF
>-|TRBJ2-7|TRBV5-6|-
TGTGCCAGCAGCAGTCCCCAGGTCTACGAGCAGTACTTC
CASSSPQVYEQYF
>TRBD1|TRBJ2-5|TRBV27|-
TGTGCCAGCAGGCCCCAACTCACATCGGGACAGGGTTTGAAAGAGACCCAGTACTTC
CASRPQLTSGQGLKETQYF
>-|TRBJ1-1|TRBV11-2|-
TGTGCCAGCAGCTTAGATCAGGGTGCTGACACTGAAGCTTTCTTT
CASSLDQGADTEAFF
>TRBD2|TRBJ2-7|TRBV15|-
TGTGCCACCAGCAGGGACTTGGGACTAGGCCAGAGCTCCTACGAGCAGTACTTC
CATSRDLGLGQSSYEQYF
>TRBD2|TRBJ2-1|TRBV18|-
TGTGCCAGCTCACCGTTCCGGACTAGCCCTTACAATGAGCAGTTCTTC
CASSPFRTSPYNEQFF
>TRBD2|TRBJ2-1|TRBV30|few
TGTGCCTGGAGTGTATGGGGGGGAGGTCCCGAACAGCACACCAGCGGAGAGGGGTACAATGAGCAGTTCTTC
CAWSVWGGGPEQHTSGEGYNEQFF
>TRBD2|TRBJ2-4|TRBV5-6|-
TGTGCCAGCAGCGCGGGGGGGGGAAACATTCAGTACTTC
CASSAGGGNIQYF
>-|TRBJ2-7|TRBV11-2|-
TGTGCCAGCAGCTTCCCTGAGTGGCGGGAATCCCCCTACGAGCAGTACTTC
CASSFPEWRESPYEQYF
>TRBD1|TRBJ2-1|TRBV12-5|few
TGTGCTAGTGCCGAGACAGGGGGCGGTGAGCAGTTCTTC
CASAETGGGEQFF
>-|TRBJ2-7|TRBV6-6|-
TGTGCCAGCAGTTACTCAGGGGATTTCGCCTACGAGCAGTACTTC
CASSYSGDFAYEQYF